This TCR beta chain is from a study of Tregs in tolerant kidney transplant recipients. This CDR3 region has 14 residues. With 0 bases removed from V and 4 bases from J, the gap between germline ends came to 7 bases. Germline V gives CDR1 LGHNA, CDR2 YSLEER. Recipients received nonmyeloablative bone marrow transplants from related graft donors, with transient mixed chimerism. The repertoire was sequenced with immunoSEQ multiplex PCR; TCRdb's copy has only in-frame clones and lacks some. Counted here are 20,000 to 25,000 clones, 65% to 85% occurring once; the ten biggest clones make up about 23%. This clone showed up just once. Antigen: not known. Study-wide points: For some patients, primers changed over time, blocking nucleotide-level comparison.

This receptor was taken from a human patient who received a combined kidney and bone marrow transplant. Some T cells may be transferred from the graft donor. The specimen comprised CD8+ T cells from blood (PBMCs), sampled 6 months after the transplant. The J gene is TRBJ2-1, the V gene TRBV4-3; D unresolved. Here the CDR3 DNA reads TGCGCCAGCAGCCAAGACGCAGGTTACAATGAGCAGTTCTTC. Amino acid sequence: CASSQDAGYNEQFF.